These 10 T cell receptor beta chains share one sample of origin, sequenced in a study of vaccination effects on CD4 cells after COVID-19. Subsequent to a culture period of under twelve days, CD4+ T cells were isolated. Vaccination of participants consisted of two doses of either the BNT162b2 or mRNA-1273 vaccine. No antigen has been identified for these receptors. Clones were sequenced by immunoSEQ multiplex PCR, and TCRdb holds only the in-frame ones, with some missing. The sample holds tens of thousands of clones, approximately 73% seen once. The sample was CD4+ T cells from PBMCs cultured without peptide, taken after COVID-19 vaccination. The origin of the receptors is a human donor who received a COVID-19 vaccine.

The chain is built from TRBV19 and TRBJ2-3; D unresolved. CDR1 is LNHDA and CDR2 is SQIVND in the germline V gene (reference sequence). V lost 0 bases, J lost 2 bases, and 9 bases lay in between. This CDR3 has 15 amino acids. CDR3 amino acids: CASSIDQSSTDTQYF. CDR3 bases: TGTGCCAGTAGTATAGATCAGAGTTCCACAGATACGCAGTATTTT.

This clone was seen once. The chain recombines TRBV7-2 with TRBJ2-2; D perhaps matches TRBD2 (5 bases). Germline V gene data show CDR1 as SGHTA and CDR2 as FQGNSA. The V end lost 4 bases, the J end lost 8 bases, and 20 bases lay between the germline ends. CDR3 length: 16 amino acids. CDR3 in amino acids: CASSSLVNLAFGELFF. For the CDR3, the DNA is TGTGCCAGCAGCTCTCTTGTAAATCTAGCTTTTGGGGAGCTGTTTTTT.

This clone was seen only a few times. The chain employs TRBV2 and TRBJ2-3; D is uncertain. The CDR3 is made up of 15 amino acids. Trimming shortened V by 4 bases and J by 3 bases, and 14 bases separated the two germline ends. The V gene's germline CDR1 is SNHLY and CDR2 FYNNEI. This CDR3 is CASSGATAFTDTQYF. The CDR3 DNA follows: TGTGCCAGCAGTGGGGCAACGGCCTTTACAGATACGCAGTATTTT.

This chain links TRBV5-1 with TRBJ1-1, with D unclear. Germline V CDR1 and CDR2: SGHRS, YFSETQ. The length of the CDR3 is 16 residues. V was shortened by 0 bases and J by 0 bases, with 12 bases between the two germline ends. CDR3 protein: CASSLVAGGMNTEAFF. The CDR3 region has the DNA TGCGCCAGCAGCTTGGTGGCAGGTGGAATGAACACTGAAGCTTTCTTT.

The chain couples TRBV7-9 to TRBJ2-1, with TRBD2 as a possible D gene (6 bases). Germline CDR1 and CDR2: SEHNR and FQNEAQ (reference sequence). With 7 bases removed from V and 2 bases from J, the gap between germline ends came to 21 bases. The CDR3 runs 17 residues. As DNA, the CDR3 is TGTGCCAGCACCAAACAGACGGGGGTTATCCCCTACAATGAGCAGTTCTTC. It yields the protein CASTKQTGVIPYNEQFF.

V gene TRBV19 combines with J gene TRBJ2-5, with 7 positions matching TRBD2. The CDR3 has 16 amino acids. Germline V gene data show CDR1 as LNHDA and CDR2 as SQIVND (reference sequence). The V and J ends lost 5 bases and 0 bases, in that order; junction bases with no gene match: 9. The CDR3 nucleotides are TGTGCCAGTAGTCGGCCAGCGGGGCGTAACCAAGAGACCCAGTACTTC. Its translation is CASSRPAGRNQETQYF.

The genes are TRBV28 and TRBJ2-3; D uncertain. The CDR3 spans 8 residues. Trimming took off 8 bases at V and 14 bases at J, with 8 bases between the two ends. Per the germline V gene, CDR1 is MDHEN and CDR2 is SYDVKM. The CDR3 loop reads CASGRGYF. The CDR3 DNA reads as TGTGCCAGCGGAAGAGGGTATTTT.

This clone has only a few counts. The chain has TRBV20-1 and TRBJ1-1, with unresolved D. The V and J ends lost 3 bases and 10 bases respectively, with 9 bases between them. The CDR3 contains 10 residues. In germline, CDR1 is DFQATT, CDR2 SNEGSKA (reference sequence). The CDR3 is CSASSEGAFF. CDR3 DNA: TGCAGTGCTAGCTCGGAGGGAGCTTTCTTT.

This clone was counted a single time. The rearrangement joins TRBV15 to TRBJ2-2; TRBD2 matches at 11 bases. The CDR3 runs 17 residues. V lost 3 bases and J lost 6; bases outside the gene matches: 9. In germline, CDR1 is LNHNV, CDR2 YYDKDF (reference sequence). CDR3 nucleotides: TGTGCCACCAGCAGGGGAATAGCGGGGGGGCTTTCCGGGGAGCTGTTTTTT. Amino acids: CATSRGIAGGLSGELFF.

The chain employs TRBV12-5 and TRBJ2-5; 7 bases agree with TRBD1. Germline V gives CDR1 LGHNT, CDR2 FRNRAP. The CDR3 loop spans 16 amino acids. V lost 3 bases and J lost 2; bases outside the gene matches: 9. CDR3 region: CASGLTTRTGQETQYF. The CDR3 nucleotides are TGTGCTAGTGGTTTAACAACCAGGACAGGACAAGAGACCCAGTACTTC.